The entry below gives a single T cell receptor (beta chain) sequence along with its context. A junction boundary mismatches the germline segment, possibly from a read error. The sample belongs to a study of blood T cell repertoires in COVID-19. In assigning cohorts, the study relied on participant-reported clinical history. Germline CDR1 reads LGHDT; CDR2 reads YNNKEL (reference sequence). There are 12 residues in the CDR3. Only in-frame clones appear in the TCRdb table, and some are missing; sequencing was by immunoSEQ multiplex PCR. This sample has hundreds of thousands of clones, with about 88% found just once.

Sequenced sample: PBMCs or T cells enriched from blood (not recorded which). The rearrangement joins TRBV3-1 (or the pseudogene TRBV3-2) to TRBJ2-3; D may be TRBD1 (5 bases). The receptor comes from an older woman who had recovered from COVID-19. In nucleotides, the CDR3 is TGTGCCAGCAGCCATCCGACAGAAACGCAGTATTTT. Amino acids: CASSHPTETQYF.